These 15 T cell receptor beta chains were all obtained from the same sample, sequenced in a study of blood T cell repertoires in COVID-19 (dated by TCRdb to about 2020). Library creation used the immunoSEQ multiplex PCR assay. What TCRdb holds here is the immuneACCESS table cut down to in-frame rearrangements. Part of the clones is not present; checked against another copy, under half of the missing clones reflect an unresolved V gene, and the others are unexplained. The sample contains 300,000 or so clones, nearly 90% of them found a single time. Of the sample, roughly 2.9% falls within the top ten clones. Sequenced sample: PBMCs or T cells enriched from blood (not recorded which). The source is a woman in her forties or fifties who had been exposed to COVID-19.

This sequence joins TRBV6-5 and TRBJ2-7; possibly TRBD2 for D (5 bases). Germline lookup yields CDR1 MNHEY and CDR2 SVGAGI. The CDR3 is 15 residues long. V was cut by 6 bases and J by 1 base, with 16 bases left in between. CDR3 DNA sequence: TGTGCCAGCAGGCTGACGGTTCGGGGTTCCTACGAGCAGTACTTC. This codes for CASRLTVRGSYEQYF.

This clone came up a few times. The J gene is TRBJ2-1, the V gene TRBV3-1 (or the pseudogene TRBV3-2); D might be TRBD2 (6 bases). The germline CDR1 and CDR2 sequences are LGHDT and YNNKEL (reference sequence). The CDR3 loop spans 11 amino acids. Trimming took off 3 bases at V and 12 bases at J, with 9 bases between the two ends. CDR3 residues: CASSQLGGQFF. The CDR3 DNA sequence: TGTGCCAGCAGCCAGTTGGGGGGGCAGTTCTTC.

The rearrangement uses TRBV28 and TRBJ2-1; 12 bases agree with TRBD2. CDR1 and CDR2 (germline): MDHEN, SYDVKM. V was clipped by 2 bases and J by 7 bases; unmatched bases: 6. The CDR3 has 16 amino acids. CDR3 in amino acids: CASSLDPLAGGNEQFF. CDR3 coding DNA: TGTGCCAGCAGTTTAGATCCACTAGCGGGGGGAAATGAGCAGTTCTTC. The variable domain in full, with the rest retrieved from reference TRBV28 and TRBJ2-1, is DVKVTQSSRYLVKRTGEKVFLECVQDMDHENMFWYRQDPGLGLRLIYFSYDVKMKEKGDIPEGYSVSREKKERFSLILESASTNQTSMYLCASSLDPLAGGNEQFFGPGTRLTVL.

The CDR3 region has the DNA TGTGCCAGCAGTTCGAAGCCCCGGGACTACGAGCAGTACTTC. It encodes CASSSKPRDYEQYF. V is TRBV2 and J is TRBJ2-7; tentatively, D is TRBD2 (5 bases). V lost 5 bases and J 3 bases, leaving 14 bases between the germline ends. The CDR3 covers 14 residues. From germline, CDR1 is SNHLY and CDR2 FYNNEI.

The chain uses TRBV5-1 and TRBJ2-4; 12 bases map to TRBD2. V gave up 2 bases and J gave up 5 bases; unmatched junction bases: 14. Germline assignment: CDR1 SGHRS and CDR2 YFSETQ. The CDR3 runs 19 residues. The CDR3 DNA sequence: TGCGCCAGCAGCTTAATAACTAGCGGGGGGTTACCCCTCGAAAACATTCAGTACTTC. Its translation is CASSLITSGGLPLENIQYF.

V usage is TRBV24-1 and J usage is TRBJ2-1; 8 bases are shared with TRBD2. Germline CDR1 KGHDR, CDR2 SFDVKD. Losses at the gene ends were 0 bases for V and 8 bases for J; bases not matched to a gene: 8. This CDR3 region has 16 residues. CDR3 sequence reads: CATSDLLGGAIYEQFF. In DNA form, the CDR3 reads TGTGCCACCAGTGATTTGCTCGGGGGGGCTATATATGAGCAGTTCTTC.

CDR3 sequence (DNA): TGTGCCAGCAGTGAGGAGGCAGGAGGTTACTATGGCTACACCTTC. This sequence encodes CASSEEAGGYYGYTF. The rearrangement uses TRBV6-4 and TRBJ1-2; no firm D call. Germline-derived CDR1 and CDR2 are MRHNA and SNTAGT. This CDR3 comprises 15 residues. V was shortened by 3 bases and J by 3 bases, with 14 bases between the two germline ends.

The J gene is TRBJ2-5, the V gene TRBV28; TRBD2 aligns across 14 bases. CDR3 length: 19 residues. Trimming removed 7 bases from V and 0 bases from J; junction bases left unmatched: 13. Germline CDR1 MDHEN, CDR2 SYDVKM. The DNA of the CDR3 is TGTGCCAGCACCATGGGGCTGACTAGCGGGGGGGCGTACCAAGAGACCCAGTACTTC. It yields the protein CASTMGLTSGGAYQETQYF.

This chain connects TRBV5-6 to TRBJ1-3, with D perhaps matching TRBD1 (5 bases). V lost 3 bases, J lost 0 bases, and 13 bases lay in between. Germline lookup yields CDR1 SGHDT and CDR2 YYEEEE. There are 16 residues in the CDR3. CDR3 region: CASSSRTGHSGNTIYF. CDR3 coding DNA: TGTGCCAGCAGCTCGAGAACAGGCCACTCTGGAAACACCATATATTTT.

The chain is built from TRBV28 and TRBJ1-4, with D maybe TRBD1 (5 bases). This CDR3 has 15 amino acids. V lost 5 bases and J lost 8, with 18 bases in between. The V gene's germline CDR1 is MDHEN and CDR2 SYDVKM. CDR3 sequence reads: CASSPMAGGREKLFF. The CDR3 DNA reads as TGTGCCAGCAGTCCTATGGCCGGGGGTCGGGAAAAACTGTTTTTT.

The genes are TRBV11-2 and TRBJ2-1; TRBD2 matches at 9 bases. This CDR3 is built from 16 residues. Trimming at V came to 0 bases and at J to 4 bases, leaving 4 bases not matched to a gene. Germline CDR1 is SGHAT and CDR2 is FQNNGV. The CDR3 reads CASSLEVSGGYNEQFF. Here the CDR3 DNA reads TGTGCCAGCAGCTTAGAGGTTAGCGGGGGTTACAATGAGCAGTTCTTC. Filled out from reference TRBV11-2 and TRBJ2-1, the complete variable domain reads EAGVAQSPRYKIIEKRQSVAFWCNPISGHATLYWYQQILGQGPKLLIQFQNNGVVDDSQLPKDRFSAERLKGVDSTLKIQPAKLEDSAVYLCASSLEVSGGYNEQFFGPGTRLTVL.

The genes are TRBV7-9 and TRBJ1-1, with 9 bases lining up with TRBD1. V lost 3 bases, J lost 6 bases, and 8 bases stayed unmatched. CDR3 length: 15 residues. Germline loops: CDR1 SEHNR, CDR2 FQNEAQ (reference sequence). The CDR3 loop reads CASSLGQGVSAEAFF. As DNA, the CDR3 is TGTGCCAGCAGCTTGGGACAGGGCGTTTCGGCTGAAGCTTTCTTT. The full variable domain, rest sourced from reference TRBV7-9 and TRBJ1-1, is DTGVSQNPRHKITKRGQNVTFRCDPISEHNRLYWYRQTLGQGPEFLTYFQNEAQLEKSRLLSDRFSAERPKGSFSTLEIQRTEQGDSAMYLCASSLGQGVSAEAFFGQGTRLTVV.

V usage is TRBV12-3 or TRBV12-4 and J usage is TRBJ2-5; possible D gene TRBD2, 5 bases. The CDR3 covers 13 residues. V was pared by 3 bases and J by 7 bases, with 12 bases between. CDR3 nucleotide sequence: TGTGCCAGCAGTTTTGGAGGCGAGGGGACCCAGTACTTC. Its protein is CASSFGGEGTQYF.

The chain recombines TRBV3-1 (or the pseudogene TRBV3-2) with TRBJ1-1, with D uncertain. The CDR3 length is 13 residues. CDR1 is LGHDT and CDR2 is YNNKEL in the germline V gene (reference sequence). Trimming pared 5 bases from V and 4 bases from J, leaving 11 bases between. In DNA, the CDR3 is TGTGCCAGCAGCTTATTCCGGGGCACTGAAGCTTTCTTT. It yields the protein CASSLFRGTEAFF.

J is TRBJ2-3 and V is TRBV27; D remains ambiguous. Germline CDR1 and CDR2: MNHEY and SMNVEV (reference sequence). This CDR3 is 14 amino acids long. Trimming pared 6 bases from V and 3 bases from J, leaving 13 bases between. CDR3 DNA: TGTGCCAGCAGCCACCTTTCCAGTACAGATACGCAGTATTTT. It specifies CASSHLSSTDTQYF.